This TCR beta chain is drawn from a study of cytomegalovirus exposure and HLA in healthy donors. Findings and limits, study-wide: Presence/absence comparisons presumed near-even sequencing depth among donors.

Use of 60 Vbeta and 13 Jbeta primers characterized the PCR. Here immunoSEQ multiplex PCR was the method, and the copy in TCRdb shows in-frame clones only, minus some. The table records 50,000 to 60,000 clones, approximately 73% of them present only once. This clone showed up just once. Its specificity is unknown. The V gene's germline CDR1 is SEHNR and CDR2 FQNEAQ (reference sequence). V lost 5 bases and J lost 4; bases outside the gene matches: 12. The CDR3 consists of 16 residues. This sequence originates from a man in his late teens or twenties in good health and CMV-seronegative. V gene TRBV7-9 combines with J gene TRBJ2-5; 8 bases are shared with TRBD2. Source material: PBMCs. The CDR3 spells CASSPPRLLAGETQYF. Written as DNA, the CDR3 is TGTGCCAGCAGCCCCCCACGTCTGCTAGCGGGAGAGACCCAGTACTTC.